A selection of T cell receptor beta chains follows, all from one sample in a study of vaccination and CD4 T cells after COVID-19. TCRdb ran MiXCR on the PCR reads and lists one entry per CDR3 protein. In the table there are 26,000 or so distinct CDR3 sequences, roughly 45% of which are singletons. No cognate antigen is known for these TCRs. Sequencing input: CD4+ T cells from blood, cultured in vitro. Receptors originate from a human donor who had recovered from COVID-19. Each CDR3 is given with its conserved first and last residue. The D gene is left open where the match is weak. Size values are once, few and many counts, or a class for expanded clones, and some rows have none.

J: TRBJ2-3; size: -; D: TRBD1; length: 14; V: TRBV7-3; CDR3: CASSLDRGADTQYF; DNA: TGTGCCAGCAGCCTCGACAGGGGCGCAGATACGCAGTATTTT
J: TRBJ2-3; size: -; D: -; length: 12; V: TRBV7-6; CDR3: CASSPGFDTQYF; DNA: TGTGCCAGCAGCCCAGGTTTCGATACGCAGTATTTT
J: TRBJ2-1; size: medium-sized; D: -; length: 13; V: TRBV10-3; CDR3: CAISDNRQLEQFF; DNA: TGTGCCATCAGTGATAATAGACAGTTAGAGCAGTTCTTC
J: TRBJ2-2; size: -; D: -; length: 12; V: TRBV19; CDR3: CASSIRPSELFF; DNA: TGTGCCAGTAGTATACGCCCCTCGGAGCTGTTTTTT
J: TRBJ2-3; size: -; D: -; length: 16; V: TRBV19; CDR3: CASSIDRGARTDTQYF; DNA: TGTGCCAGTAGTATAGATCGGGGGGCGAGGACAGATACGCAGTATTTT
J: TRBJ1-2; size: few; D: -; length: 15; V: TRBV4-1; CDR3: CASSQEAVGSYGYTF; DNA: TGCGCCAGCAGCCAAGAGGCGGTAGGGTCCTATGGCTACACCTTC
J: TRBJ2-7; size: few; D: -; length: 18; V: TRBV28; CDR3: CASIPAGSQGGSSYEQYF; DNA: TGTGCCAGCATCCCTGCGGGATCCCAGGGCGGTAGCTCCTACGAGCAGTACTTC
J: TRBJ1-2; size: -; D: TRBD1; length: 15; V: TRBV19; CDR3: CASSRGQGSFYGYTF; DNA: TGTGCCAGTAGTAGGGGACAGGGGTCTTTTTATGGCTACACCTTC
J: TRBJ2-5; size: -; D: TRBD1; length: 13; V: TRBV2; CDR3: CASSWDREETQYF; DNA: TGTGCCAGCAGCTGGGACAGGGAAGAGACCCAGTACTTC
J: TRBJ1-2; size: -; D: TRBD1; length: 15; V: TRBV20-1; CDR3: CSARDTGTVIYGYTF; DNA: TGCAGTGCTAGAGATACCGGGACAGTGATCTATGGCTACACCTTC
J: TRBJ1-1; size: -; D: TRBD1; length: 13; V: TRBV20-1; CDR3: CSARGQVNTEAFF; DNA: TGCAGTGCTAGGGGACAGGTGAACACTGAAGCTTTCTTT
J: TRBJ1-6; size: -; D: -; length: 15; V: TRBV28; CDR3: CASSRRSSYNSPLHF; DNA: TGTGCCAGCAGCCGGAGGAGCTCCTATAATTCACCCCTCCACTTT
J: TRBJ2-5; size: -; D: -; length: 14; V: TRBV11-3; CDR3: CASSLGPNQETQYF; DNA: TGTGCCAGCAGCTTAGGGCCTAACCAAGAGACCCAGTACTTC
J: TRBJ1-5; size: -; D: -; length: 14; V: TRBV28; CDR3: CASSFGTLNQPQHF; DNA: TGTGCCAGCAGTTTTGGCACATTAAATCAGCCCCAGCATTTT
J: TRBJ2-7; size: -; D: -; length: 14; V: TRBV12-3/TRBV12-4; CDR3: CASSSSQGVYEQYF; DNA: TGTGCCAGCAGTTCAAGTCAGGGTGTCTACGAGCAGTACTTC
J: TRBJ2-3; size: -; D: -; length: 10; V: TRBV20-1; CDR3: CSGEKASQYF; DNA: TGCAGTGGCGAGAAGGCATCGCAGTATTTT
J: TRBJ2-2; size: -; D: -; length: 15; V: TRBV6-1; CDR3: CASSDPGAQAGELFF; DNA: TGTGCCAGCAGTGACCCGGGAGCCCAGGCCGGGGAGCTGTTTTTT
J: TRBJ2-3; size: few; D: TRBD2; length: 14; V: TRBV2; CDR3: CASRGLGSTDTQYF; DNA: TGTGCCAGCAGGGGACTAGGTAGCACAGATACGCAGTATTTT
J: TRBJ2-7; size: -; D: TRBD1; length: 18; V: TRBV28; CDR3: CASSLYLSGQGVGFEQYF; DNA: TGTGCCAGCAGTTTATATCTATCGGGACAGGGGGTTGGGTTCGAGCAGTACTTC
J: TRBJ2-7; size: -; D: -; length: 14; V: TRBV7-9; CDR3: CASSAGRGRVEQYF; DNA: TGTGCCAGCAGCGCAGGGAGAGGGCGGGTCGAGCAGTACTTC
J: TRBJ2-7; size: -; D: -; length: 16; V: TRBV5-1; CDR3: CASSLGRGRMTYEQYF; DNA: TGCGCCAGCAGCTTGGGGCGAGGGCGGATGACCTACGAGCAGTACTTC